The sequence of this T cell receptor (beta chain) was determined in a study of regulatory T cells in long-lasting Graves disease. Study conclusions and caveats: Persistent disease was characterized by preferential usage of TRBV28, TRBJ1-2 and TRBJ2-5.

Trimming left V 5 bases short and J 4 bases short, with 12 bases between. This CDR3 has 12 amino acids. Germline CDR1 and CDR2: SQVTM and ANQGSEA. This clonotype was observed at least ten times. What it binds is not known. Building of the TCR beta libraries involved iRepertoire HTBI primers and Arm-PCR of CDR3 regions. Original processing methods: Sequenced samples collectively carried roughly 63 TRBV and some 15 TRBJ segments. TCRdb redid the calling of the multiplex PCR reads with MiXCR, one entry per CDR3 protein. The V and J calls and clone size are TCRdb's, not the authors'. The table lists 400,000 to 500,000 distinct CDR3 sequences, 20% to 25% of them singletons. The time point was: persistent/refractory GD, antithyroid drugs over 5 years with positive TRAb. The TCR library was prepared using RNA isolated from PBMCs. It was by American Thyroid Association guidelines that Graves' disease was diagnosed.

The V and J genes are TRBV29-1 and TRBJ2-7; TRBD2 is a possible D gene (5 bases). The receptor was derived from a female donor with Graves disease. The specimen comprised peripheral blood mononuclear cells (PBMCs), sampled when the disease was refractory, from a patient treated with antithyroid drugs. This CDR3 reads CSVLSEPYEQYF. CDR3 sequence (DNA): TGCAGCGTTCTTAGCGAACCTTACGAGCAGTACTTC.